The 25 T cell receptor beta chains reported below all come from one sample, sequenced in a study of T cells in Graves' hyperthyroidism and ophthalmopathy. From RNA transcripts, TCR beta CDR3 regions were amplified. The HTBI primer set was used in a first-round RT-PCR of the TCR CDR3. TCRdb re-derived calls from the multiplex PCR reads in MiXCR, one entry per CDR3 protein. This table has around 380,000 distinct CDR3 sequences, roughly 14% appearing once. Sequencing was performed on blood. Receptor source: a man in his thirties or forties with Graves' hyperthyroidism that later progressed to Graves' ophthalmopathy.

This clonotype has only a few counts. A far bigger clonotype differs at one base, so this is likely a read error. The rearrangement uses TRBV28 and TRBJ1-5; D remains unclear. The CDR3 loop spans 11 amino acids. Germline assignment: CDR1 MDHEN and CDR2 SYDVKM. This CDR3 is CANSSNQPQHF. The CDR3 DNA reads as TGTGCCAACAGTTCAAATCAGCCCCAGCATTTT. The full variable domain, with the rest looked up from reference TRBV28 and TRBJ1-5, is DVKVTQSSRYLVKRTGEKVFLECVQDMDHENMFWYRQDPGLGLRLIYFSYDVKMKEKGDIPEGYSVSREKKERFSLILESASTNQTSMYLCANSSNQPQHFGDGTRLSIL.

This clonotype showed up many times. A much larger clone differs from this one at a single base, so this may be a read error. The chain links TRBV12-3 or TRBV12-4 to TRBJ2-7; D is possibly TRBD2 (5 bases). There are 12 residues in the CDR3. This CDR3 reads CASSLGSGEQYF. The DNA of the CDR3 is TGTGCCAGCAGCTTAGGGAGTGGGGAGCAGTACTTC.

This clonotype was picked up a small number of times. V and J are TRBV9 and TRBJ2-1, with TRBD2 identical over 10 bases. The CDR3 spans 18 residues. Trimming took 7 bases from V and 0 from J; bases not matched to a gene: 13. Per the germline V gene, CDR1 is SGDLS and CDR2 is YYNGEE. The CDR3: CASRPGLAGVSSYNEQFF. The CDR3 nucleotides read TGTGCCAGCCGTCCCGGGCTAGCGGGGGTTAGCTCCTACAATGAGCAGTTCTTC. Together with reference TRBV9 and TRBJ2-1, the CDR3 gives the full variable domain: DSGVTQTPKHLITATGQRVTLRCSPRSGDLSVYWYQQSLDQGLQFLIQYYNGEERAKGNILERFSAQQFPDLHSELNLSSLELGDSALYFCASRPGLAGVSSYNEQFFGPGTRLTVL.

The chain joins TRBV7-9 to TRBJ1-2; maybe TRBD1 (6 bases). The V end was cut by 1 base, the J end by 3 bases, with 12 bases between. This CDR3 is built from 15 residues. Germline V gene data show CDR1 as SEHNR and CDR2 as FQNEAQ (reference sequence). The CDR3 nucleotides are TGTGCCAGCAGCTTAGAGGGGGGGGCGGACTATGGCTACACCTTC. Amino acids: CASSLEGGADYGYTF.

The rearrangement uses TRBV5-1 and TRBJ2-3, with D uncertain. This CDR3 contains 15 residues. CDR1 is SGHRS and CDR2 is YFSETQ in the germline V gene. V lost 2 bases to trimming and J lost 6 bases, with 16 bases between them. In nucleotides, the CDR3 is TGCGCCAGCAGCTTTACCGGAGACGAGGCGGATACGCAGTATTTT. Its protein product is CASSFTGDEADTQYF.

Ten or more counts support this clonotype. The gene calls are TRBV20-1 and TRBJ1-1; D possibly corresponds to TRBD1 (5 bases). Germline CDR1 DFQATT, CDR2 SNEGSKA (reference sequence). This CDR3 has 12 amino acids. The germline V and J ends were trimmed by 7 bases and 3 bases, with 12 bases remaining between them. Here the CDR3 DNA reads TGCAGTGTGCCAGGGTGGGACACTGAAGCTTTCTTT. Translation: CSVPGWDTEAFF.

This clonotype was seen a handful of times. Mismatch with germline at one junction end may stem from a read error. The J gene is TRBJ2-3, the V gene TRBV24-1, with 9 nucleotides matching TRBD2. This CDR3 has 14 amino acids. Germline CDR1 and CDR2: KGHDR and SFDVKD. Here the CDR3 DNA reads TGTGCCACCGGTGAGGGACTAGCAGCCGATACGCAGTATTTT. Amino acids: CATGEGLAADTQYF.

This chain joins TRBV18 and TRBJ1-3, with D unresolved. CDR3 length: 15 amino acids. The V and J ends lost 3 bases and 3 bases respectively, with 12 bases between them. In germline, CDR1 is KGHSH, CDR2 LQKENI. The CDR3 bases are TGTGCCAGCTCACCCGGCCCAGCGGTTGGAAACACCATATATTTT. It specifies CASSPGPAVGNTIYF.

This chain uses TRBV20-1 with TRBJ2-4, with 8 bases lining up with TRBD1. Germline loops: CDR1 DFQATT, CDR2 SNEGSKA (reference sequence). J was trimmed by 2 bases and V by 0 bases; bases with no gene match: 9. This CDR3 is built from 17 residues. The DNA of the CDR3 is TGCAGTGCTAGAGATCTCCCAGGGGGCGAAACCAAAAACATTCAGTACTTC. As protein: CSARDLPGGETKNIQYF.

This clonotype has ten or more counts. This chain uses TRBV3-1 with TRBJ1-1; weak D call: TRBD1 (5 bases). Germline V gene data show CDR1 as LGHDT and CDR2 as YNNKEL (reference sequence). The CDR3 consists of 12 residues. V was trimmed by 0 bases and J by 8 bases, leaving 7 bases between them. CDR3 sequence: CASSQDGGEAFF. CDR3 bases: TGTGCCAGCAGCCAAGATGGGGGAGAAGCTTTCTTT.

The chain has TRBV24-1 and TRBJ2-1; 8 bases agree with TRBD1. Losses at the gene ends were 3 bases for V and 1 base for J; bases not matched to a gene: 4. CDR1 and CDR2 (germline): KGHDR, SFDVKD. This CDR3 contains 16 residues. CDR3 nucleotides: TGTGCCACCAGTGATAACAGGGGGTTTTCCTACAATGAGCAGTTCTTC. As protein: CATSDNRGFSYNEQFF.

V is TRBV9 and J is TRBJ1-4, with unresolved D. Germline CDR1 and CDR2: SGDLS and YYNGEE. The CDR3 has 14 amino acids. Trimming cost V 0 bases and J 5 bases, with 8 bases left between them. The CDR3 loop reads CASSVDSLNEKLFF. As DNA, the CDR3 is TGTGCCAGCAGCGTAGACAGCTTAAATGAAAAACTGTTTTTT. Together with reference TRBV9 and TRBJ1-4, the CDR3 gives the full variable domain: DSGVTQTPKHLITATGQRVTLRCSPRSGDLSVYWYQQSLDQGLQFLIQYYNGEERAKGNILERFSAQQFPDLHSELNLSSLELGDSALYFCASSVDSLNEKLFFGSGTQLSVL.

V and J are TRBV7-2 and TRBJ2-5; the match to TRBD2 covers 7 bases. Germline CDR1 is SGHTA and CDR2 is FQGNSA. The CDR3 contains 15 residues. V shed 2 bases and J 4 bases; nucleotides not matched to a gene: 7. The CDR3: CASSLYGGGTETQYF. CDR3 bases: TGTGCCAGCAGCTTATATGGCGGGGGTACAGAGACCCAGTACTTC.

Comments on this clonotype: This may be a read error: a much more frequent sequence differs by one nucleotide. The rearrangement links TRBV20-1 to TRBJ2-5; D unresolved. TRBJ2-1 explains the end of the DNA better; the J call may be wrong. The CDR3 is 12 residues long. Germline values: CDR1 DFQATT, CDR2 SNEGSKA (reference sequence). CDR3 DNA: TGCAGTGCTAGAGAATCCCAAGAGACCCAGTTCTTC. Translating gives CSARESQETQFF.

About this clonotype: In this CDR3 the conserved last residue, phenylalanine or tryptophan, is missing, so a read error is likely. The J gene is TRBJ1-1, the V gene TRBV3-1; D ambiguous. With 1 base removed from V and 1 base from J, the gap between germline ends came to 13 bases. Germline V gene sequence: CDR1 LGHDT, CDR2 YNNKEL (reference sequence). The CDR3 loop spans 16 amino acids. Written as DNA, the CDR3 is TGTGCCAGCAGCCAAGCGAGACCCCTATGGAACACTGAAGCTTTCCTT. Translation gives CASSQARPLWNTEAFL.

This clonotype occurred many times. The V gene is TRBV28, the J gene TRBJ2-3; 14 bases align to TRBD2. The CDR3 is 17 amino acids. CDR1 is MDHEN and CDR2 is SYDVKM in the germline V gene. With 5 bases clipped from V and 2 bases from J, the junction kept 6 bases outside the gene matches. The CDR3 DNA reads TGTGCCAGCAGTCGACTAGCGGGGGGGCGGATCACAGATACGCAGTATTTT. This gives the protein CASSRLAGGRITDTQYF.

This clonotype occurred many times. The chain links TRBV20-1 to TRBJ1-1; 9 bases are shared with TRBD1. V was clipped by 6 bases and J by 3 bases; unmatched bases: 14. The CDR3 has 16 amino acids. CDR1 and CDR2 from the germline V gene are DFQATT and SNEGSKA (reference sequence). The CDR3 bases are TGCAGTGCCATCCTTCCCGGGACAGGGAGACACACTGAAGCTTTCTTT. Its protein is CSAILPGTGRHTEAFF.

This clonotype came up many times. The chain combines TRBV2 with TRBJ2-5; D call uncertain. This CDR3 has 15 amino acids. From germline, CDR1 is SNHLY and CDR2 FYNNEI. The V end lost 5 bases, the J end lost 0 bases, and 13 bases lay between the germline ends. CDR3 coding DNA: TGTGCCAGCAGTCCCTCGGGCCGAAACCAAGAGACCCAGTACTTC. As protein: CASSPSGRNQETQYF.

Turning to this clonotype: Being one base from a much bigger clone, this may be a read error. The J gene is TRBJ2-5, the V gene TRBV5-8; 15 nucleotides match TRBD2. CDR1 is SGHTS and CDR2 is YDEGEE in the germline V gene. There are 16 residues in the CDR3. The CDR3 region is CASSRGLAGGQETHYF. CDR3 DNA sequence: TGTGCCAGCAGCCGGGGACTAGCGGGGGGACAAGAGACCCACTACTTC. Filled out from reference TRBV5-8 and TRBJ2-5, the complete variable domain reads EAGVTQSPTHLIKTRGQQATLRCSPISGHTSVYWYQQALGLGLQFLLWYDEGEERNRGNFPPRFSGRQFPNYSSELNVNALELEDSALYLCASSRGLAGGQETHYFGPGTRLLVL.

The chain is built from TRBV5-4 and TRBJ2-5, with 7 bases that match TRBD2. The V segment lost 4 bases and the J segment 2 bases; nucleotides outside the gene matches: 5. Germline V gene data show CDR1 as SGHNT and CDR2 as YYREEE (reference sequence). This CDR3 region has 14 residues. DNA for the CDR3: TGTGCCAGCAGCATGGGACTATCTCAAGAGACCCAGTACTTC. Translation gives CASSMGLSQETQYF.

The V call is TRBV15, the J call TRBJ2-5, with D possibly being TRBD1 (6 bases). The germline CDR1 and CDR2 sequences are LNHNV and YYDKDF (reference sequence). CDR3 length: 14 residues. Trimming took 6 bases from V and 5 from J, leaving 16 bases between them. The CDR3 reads CATRPNRAVETQYF. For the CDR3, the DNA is TGTGCCACCAGACCGAACAGGGCCGTGGAGACCCAGTACTTC.

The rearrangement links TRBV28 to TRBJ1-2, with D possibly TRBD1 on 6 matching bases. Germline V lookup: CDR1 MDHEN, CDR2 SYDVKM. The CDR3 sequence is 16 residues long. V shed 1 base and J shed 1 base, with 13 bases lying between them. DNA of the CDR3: TGTGCCAGCAGTTTATATTGGGACACAAATAACTATGGCTACACCTTC. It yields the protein CASSLYWDTNNYGYTF.

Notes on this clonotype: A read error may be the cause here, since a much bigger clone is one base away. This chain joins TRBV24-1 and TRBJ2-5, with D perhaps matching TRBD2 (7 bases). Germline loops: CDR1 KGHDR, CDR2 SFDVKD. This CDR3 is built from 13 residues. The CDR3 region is CATGDAGAETQYF. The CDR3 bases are TGTGCCACCGGTGACGCGGGGGCGGAGACCCAGTACTTC.

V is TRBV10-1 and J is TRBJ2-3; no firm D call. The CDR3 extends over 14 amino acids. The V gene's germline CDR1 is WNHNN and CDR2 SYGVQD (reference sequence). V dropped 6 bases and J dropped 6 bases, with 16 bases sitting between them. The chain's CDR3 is CASSHPAVADTQYF. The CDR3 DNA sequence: TGCGCCAGCAGCCATCCGGCGGTGGCGGATACGCAGTATTTT.

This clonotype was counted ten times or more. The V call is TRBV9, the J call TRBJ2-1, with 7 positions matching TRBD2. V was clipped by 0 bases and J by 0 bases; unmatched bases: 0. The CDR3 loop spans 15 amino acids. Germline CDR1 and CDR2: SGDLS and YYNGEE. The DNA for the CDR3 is TGTGCCAGCAGCGTAGCGGGGGGCTCCTACAATGAGCAGTTCTTC. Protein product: CASSVAGGSYNEQFF.